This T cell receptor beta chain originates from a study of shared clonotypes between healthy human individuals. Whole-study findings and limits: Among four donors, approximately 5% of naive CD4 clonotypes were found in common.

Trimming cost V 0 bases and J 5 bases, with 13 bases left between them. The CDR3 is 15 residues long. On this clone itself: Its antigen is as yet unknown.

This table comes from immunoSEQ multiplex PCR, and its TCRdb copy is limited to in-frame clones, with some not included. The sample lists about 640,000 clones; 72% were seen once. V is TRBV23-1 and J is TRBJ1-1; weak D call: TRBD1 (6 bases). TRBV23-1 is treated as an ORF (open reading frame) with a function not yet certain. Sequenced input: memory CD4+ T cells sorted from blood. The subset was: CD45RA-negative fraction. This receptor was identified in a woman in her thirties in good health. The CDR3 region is CASSQSEQGETEAFF. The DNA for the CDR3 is TGCGCCAGCAGTCAATCGGAACAGGGTGAAACTGAAGCTTTCTTT.